These 4 T cell receptor beta chains were all obtained from the same sample, sequenced in a study of beta chain features in type 1 diabetes (dated by TCRdb to the late 2010s). The antigens for these receptors are not known. The library was generated by the immunoSEQ multiplex PCR assay. The entire isolated RNA was reverse transcribed using the High Capacity cDNA Reverse Transcription Kit, and thus expressed TCRB transcripts were sequenced. TCRdb mirrors the immuneACCESS table, restricted to in-frame sequences. Some clones are absent from its copies; in checked studies, under half trace to an unresolved V gene, and the reason for the others is unknown. Recorded for this sample are 640,000 or so clones; more than 13% of them occurred a single time. The top ten clonotypes cover 0.035% to 0.045% of the sample. Overall study outcomes, separate from this receptor: In all four CD4+ subsets, TCRB CDR3 length was moderately but significantly shorter in type 1 diabetes patients.

The sequencing sample was made of naive CD4+ T cells from blood. Sample cell subset or site, as interpreted from the label and publication: true naive CD4+ T cells. All receptors derive from a man aged 18 to 29 with type 1 diabetes.

CDR3 DNA: TGCGCCAGCAGTGACCCTAGCGGGAGCACAGATACGCAGTATTTT. This translates into CASSDPSGSTDTQYF. The chain combines TRBV10-1 with TRBJ2-3; 8 nucleotides line up with TRBD2. The junction had 2 bases not matched to a gene; V was cut back by 3 bases and J by 0 bases. The CDR3 has 15 residues. Germline assignment: CDR1 WNHNN and CDR2 SYGVQD (reference sequence).

The chain combines TRBV11-2 with TRBJ1-1, with unresolved D. This CDR3 region has 14 residues. The germline gives CDR1 SGHAT, CDR2 FQNNGV. Between the trimmed V and J ends, which lost 1 base and 3 bases, there was a span of 9 bases. CDR3 in amino acids: CASSLADGDTEAFF. In DNA, the CDR3 is TGTGCCAGCAGCTTAGCCGATGGAGACACTGAAGCTTTCTTT.

This chain uses TRBV7-9 with TRBJ2-5; the D gene is possibly TRBD1 (6 bases). The CDR3 sequence is 16 residues long. Germline V gene lookup returns CDR1 SEHNR and CDR2 FQNEAQ (reference sequence). Trimming took 3 bases from V and 0 from J, leaving 14 bases between them. The CDR3 region has the DNA TGTGCCAGCAGCTTCCCTCAACAGGGCAACCAAGAGACCCAGTACTTC. Its translation: CASSFPQQGNQETQYF.

Only a few counts were recorded for this clone. The rearrangement joins TRBV29-1 to TRBJ1-1; D is uncertain. Between the trimmed V and J ends, which lost 3 bases and 0 bases, there was a span of 8 bases. This CDR3 is 13 amino acids long. Germline CDR1 and CDR2: SQVTM and ANQGSEA. CDR3 region: CSVDGLVNTEAFF. Written as DNA, the CDR3 is TGCAGCGTTGACGGTTTGGTGAACACTGAAGCTTTCTTT.